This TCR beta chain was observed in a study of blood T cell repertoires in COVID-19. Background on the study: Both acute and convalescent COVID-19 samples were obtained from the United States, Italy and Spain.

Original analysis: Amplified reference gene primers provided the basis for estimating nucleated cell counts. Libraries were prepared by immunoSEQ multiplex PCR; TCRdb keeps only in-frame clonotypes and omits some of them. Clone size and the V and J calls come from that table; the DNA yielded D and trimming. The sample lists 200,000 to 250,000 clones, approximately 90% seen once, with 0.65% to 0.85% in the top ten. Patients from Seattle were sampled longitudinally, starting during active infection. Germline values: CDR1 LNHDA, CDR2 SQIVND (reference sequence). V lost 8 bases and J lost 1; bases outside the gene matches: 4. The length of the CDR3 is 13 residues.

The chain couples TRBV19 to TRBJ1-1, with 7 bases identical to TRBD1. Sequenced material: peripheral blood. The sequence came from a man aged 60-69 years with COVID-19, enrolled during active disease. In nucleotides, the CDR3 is TGTGCCAGTTGGAGACAGGGGAACACTGAAGCTTTCTTT. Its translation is CASWRQGNTEAFF.